This T cell receptor (beta chain) was found in a study of CD8 T cells in ankylosing spondylitis. Overall study results and limits: Disease-linked clones reportedly showed significant enrichment in matched ankylosing spondylitis synovial fluid.

This clonotype was detected many times. Its antigen is unknown. CDR3 length equals 16 residues. Germline values: CDR1 MNHEY, CDR2 SVGAGI. V gave up 2 bases and J gave up 0 bases, with 11 bases separating them. TCRdb analysed the 5' RACE reads with MiXCR anew, one entry per CDR3 protein. This sample yields roughly 180,000 distinct CDR3 sequences, of which approximately 10% are seen a single time; about 14% belongs to the top ten. Specimen: blood, either unsorted or a sorted T cell fraction (not recorded which). The V gene is TRBV6-5, the J gene TRBJ2-1; weak D call: TRBD1 (5 bases). This receptor was identified in a female donor with ankylosing spondylitis or in good health (not recorded which). The chain's CDR3 is CASSYGKGNSYNEQFF. The CDR3 bases are TGTGCCAGCAGTTACGGGAAGGGGAACTCCTACAATGAGCAGTTCTTC.